A selection of T cell receptor beta chains follows, all from one sample in a study of tumor-infiltrating lymphocytes in localized non-small cell lung cancer. Libraries were prepared by immunoSEQ multiplex PCR; TCRdb keeps only in-frame clonotypes and omits some of them. This repertoire shows around 5,200 clones, approximately 66% found once; its top ten account for 11% to 15%. Sequences were obtained from uninvolved lung tissue not adjacent to the tumor. Receptors were obtained from a human donor with non-small cell lung cancer. CDR3s include the opening cysteine and the closing phenylalanine or tryptophan. Fields, in order: J gene, V gene, CDR3 protein.

TRBJ2-5 TRBV30 CAAAQVETQYF
TRBJ1-2 TRBV27 CASSLGGDYGYTF
TRBJ2-7 TRBV2 CACRQGWSHEQYF
TRBJ2-5 TRBV6-5 CASTTSGGETQYF
TRBJ1-3 TRBV29-1 CSVGDRDTIYF
TRBJ2-1 TRBV5-1 CASSLGAGGPNEQFF
TRBJ1-5 TRBV7-2 CASSLIVGSGGQPQHF
TRBJ1-1 TRBV19 CASSIGGIGTEAFF
TRBJ1-5 TRBV19 CASSILRGGASNQPQHF
TRBJ1-2 TRBV7-9 CASSLASHRASYGYTF
TRBJ2-7 TRBV27 CASSLGSGRSYEQYF
TRBJ1-5 TRBV30 CAWSQGFSNQPQHF
TRBJ2-7 TRBV4-2 CASSQDKSASYEQYF
TRBJ2-2 TRBV4-3 CASSPAYTAGGRTGELFF
TRBJ2-7 TRBV7-2 CASSLEAGLGDEQYF
TRBJ2-1 TRBV27 CASSSRDRGFYNEQFF
TRBJ2-2 TRBV2 CASTHEGGSVTGELFF
TRBJ1-2 TRBV6-4 CASSETTGVGYTF
TRBJ2-2 TRBV9 CASSADARFSGELFF
TRBJ2-3 TRBV29-1 CSVDFKSTDTQYF
TRBJ2-7 TRBV19 CASSRELMGEQYF
TRBJ1-2 TRBV30 CAWSGGNYGYTF
TRBJ2-5 TRBV4-1 CASSQAALLAGQETQYF
TRBJ1-2 TRBV28 CASSLVDRGQYGYTF
TRBJ2-2 TRBV19 CASNPSRTGELFF
TRBJ1-1 TRBV5-3 CARSRRGRQGTEAFF
TRBJ2-1 TRBV6-5 CASRAFSGEQFF
TRBJ2-3 TRBV5-1 CASSLGGTDVDTQYF
TRBJ2-7 TRBV4-2 CASSQGQGASYEQYF
TRBJ2-1 TRBV2 CASEPDRYNEQFF
TRBJ2-2 TRBV30 CAWSRQNTGELFF
TRBJ2-7 TRBV11-3 CASSLTLVPLREQYF
TRBJ2-2 TRBV10-2 CASSEWVGSGELFF
TRBJ1-5 TRBV7-2 CASSLALGDQPQHF
TRBJ1-1 TRBV2 CASSVPNTEAFF
TRBJ2-5 TRBV7-2 CASSSGLNYYQETQYF
TRBJ1-2 TRBV7-2 CASRDNEIGYTF
TRBJ1-1 TRBV28 CASTLNTEAFF
TRBJ2-5 TRBV7-2 CASSLARGSETQYF
TRBJ2-3 TRBV7-7 CASSLGTGSTDTQYF
TRBJ1-3 TRBV4-3 CASSQSRGGSGNTIYF
TRBJ2-7 TRBV30 CAWSLTTGQAQYF
TRBJ2-5 TRBV28 CASRSVYQETQYF
TRBJ2-3 TRBV5-1 CASSFEFILDTQYF
TRBJ2-2 TRBV7-2 CASSLVAIANTGELFF
TRBJ2-1 TRBV9 CASGGLADNEQFF